Presented here are 7 T cell receptor beta chains from one specimen sequenced in a study of blood T cells in healthy people across ages. With a J-beta primer mix and a sample-barcoded 5' primer, a second PCR ran about 6 to 11 cycles. MiXCR, run by TCRdb on the 5' RACE reads, gives a single entry per CDR3 protein. Of some 940,000 distinct CDR3 sequences detected, about 29% appear once; the ten largest clones hold roughly a tenth. The sample was also linked to a second study, of T cells of mothers and their children.

Sample: blood. Receptors were obtained from a woman in her forties in good health.

The V and J genes are TRBV5-1 and TRBJ1-4; 8 nucleotides line up with TRBD1. The CDR3 is 17 residues long. J gave up 3 bases and V 0 bases, and 7 bases lay outside the gene matches. The V gene's germline CDR1 is SGHRS and CDR2 YFSETQ. The CDR3 nucleotides are TGCGCCAGCAGCTTGGGACAGGGGATTTCTGCTAATGAAAAACTGTTTTTT. Its translation is CASSLGQGISANEKLFF.

The J gene is TRBJ2-5, the V gene TRBV5-1; D remains unclear. CDR1 is SGHRS and CDR2 is YFSETQ in the germline V gene. V was clipped by 0 bases and J by 7 bases, with 13 bases between them. The CDR3 totals 14 residues. CDR3 nucleotide sequence: TGCGCCAGCAGCTTGGTAGTCGGAGAGAGGACCCAGTACTTC. This translates into CASSLVVGERTQYF.

The chain has TRBV6-5 and TRBJ1-1; TRBD1 aligns across 8 bases. Losses at the gene ends were 6 bases for V and 8 bases for J; bases not matched to a gene: 8. CDR3 size: 13 residues. Germline V lookup: CDR1 MNHEY, CDR2 SVGAGI. CDR3 nucleotide sequence: TGTGCCAGCAGGGACAGGGCGAGGAAAGAAGCTTTCTTT. Amino acid sequence: CASRDRARKEAFF.

This chain joins TRBV7-2 and TRBJ2-7, with D possibly matching TRBD2 (6 bases). CDR3 length: 16 residues. Germline values: CDR1 SGHTA, CDR2 FQGNSA. Trimming cost V 2 bases and J 5 bases, with 19 bases left between them. The CDR3 spells CASSLQGGATPHEQYF. The CDR3, as DNA: TGTGCCAGCAGCTTACAGGGCGGGGCAACCCCTCACGAGCAGTACTTC.

The table lists this clonotype with many counts. This chain connects TRBV6-6 to TRBJ2-7, with 7 bases lining up with TRBD2. V lost 8 bases to trimming and J lost 7 bases; unmatched junction nucleotides: 8. The germline V gene has CDR1 MNHNY and CDR2 SVGAGI (reference sequence). The CDR3 covers 12 residues. The DNA of the CDR3 is TGTGCCAGCCGAACCGTCGGGGGGGAGCAGTACTTC. Translation gives CASRTVGGEQYF.

This clonotype has more than one count but fewer than ten. This chain links TRBV24-1 with TRBJ1-1; weak D call: TRBD1 (6 bases). Germline V gene data show CDR1 as KGHDR and CDR2 as SFDVKD. The CDR3 loop spans 14 amino acids. Deletions cut 1 base from V and 10 bases from J, with 15 bases between. CDR3 coding DNA: TGTGCCACCAGTGATTTTCCCGACAGGAAGGGAGCTTTCTTT. Its protein product is CATSDFPDRKGAFF.

The rearrangement uses TRBV4-1 and TRBJ1-1; no clear D gene. CDR1 is MGHRA and CDR2 is YSYEKL in the germline V gene. The CDR3 has 14 residues. Trimming took off 3 bases at V and 1 base at J, with 9 bases between the two ends. Here the CDR3 DNA reads TGCGCCAGCAGCCAGCCTAGATCGAACACTGAAGCTTTCTTT. It is translated as CASSQPRSNTEAFF.